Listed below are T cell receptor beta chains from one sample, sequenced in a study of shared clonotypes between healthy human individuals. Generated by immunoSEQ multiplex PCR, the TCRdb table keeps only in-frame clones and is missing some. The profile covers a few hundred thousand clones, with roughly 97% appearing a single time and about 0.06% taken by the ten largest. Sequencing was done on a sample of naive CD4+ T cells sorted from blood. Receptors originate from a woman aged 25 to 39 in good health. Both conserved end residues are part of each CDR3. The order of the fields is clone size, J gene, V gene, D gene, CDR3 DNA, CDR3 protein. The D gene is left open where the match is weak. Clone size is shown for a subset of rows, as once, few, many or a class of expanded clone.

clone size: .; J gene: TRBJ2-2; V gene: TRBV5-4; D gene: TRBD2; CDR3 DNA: TGTGCCAGCAGCTTCGGAGCGGGAGGTAACACCGGGGAGCTGTTTTTT; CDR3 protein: CASSFGAGGNTGELFF
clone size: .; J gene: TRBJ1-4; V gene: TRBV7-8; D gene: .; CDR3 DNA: TGTGCCAGCAGCTGGATCTGGGCCGGGACAACTAATGAAAAACTGTTTTTT; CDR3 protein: CASSWIWAGTTNEKLFF
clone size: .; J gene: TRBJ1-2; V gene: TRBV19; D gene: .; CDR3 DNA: TGTGCCAGTAGTAAACCTAATCCGACAGCAGCCTTAAACTATGGCTACACCTTC; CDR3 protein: CASSKPNPTAALNYGYTF
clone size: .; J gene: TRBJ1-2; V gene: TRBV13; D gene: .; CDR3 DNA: TGTGCCAGCAGCTTAGGTGGGCTTACCGGTAACTATGGCTACACCTTC; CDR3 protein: CASSLGGLTGNYGYTF
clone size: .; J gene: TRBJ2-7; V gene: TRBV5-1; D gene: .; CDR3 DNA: TGCGCCAGCAGCCCCCGAGGGGTAGGCGAGCAGTACTTC; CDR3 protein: CASSPRGVGEQYF
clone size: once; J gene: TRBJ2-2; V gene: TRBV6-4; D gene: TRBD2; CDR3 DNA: TGTGCCAGCAGTAGGACTAGCGGGAATGACGGGGAGCTGTTTTTT; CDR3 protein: CASSRTSGNDGELFF
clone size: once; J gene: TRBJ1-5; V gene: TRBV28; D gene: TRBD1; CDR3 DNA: TGTGCCAGCAGTTTATCCGGGACAGGGGTTCGCAATCAGCCCCAGCATTTT; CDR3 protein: CASSLSGTGVRNQPQHF
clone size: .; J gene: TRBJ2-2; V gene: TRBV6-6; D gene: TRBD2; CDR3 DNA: TGTGCCAGCAGTTACAGGACTAGCGGCACCGGGGAGCTGTTTTTT; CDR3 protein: CASSYRTSGTGELFF
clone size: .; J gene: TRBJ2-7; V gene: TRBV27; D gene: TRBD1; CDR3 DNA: TGTGCCAGCAGTTCCTACCCGGGACAGGGATACGAGCAGTACTTC; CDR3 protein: CASSSYPGQGYEQYF
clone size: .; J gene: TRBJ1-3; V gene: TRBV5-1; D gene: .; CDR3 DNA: TGCGCCAGCAGCTTGGGCGTCTCTGGAAACACCATATATTTT; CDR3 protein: CASSLGVSGNTIYF
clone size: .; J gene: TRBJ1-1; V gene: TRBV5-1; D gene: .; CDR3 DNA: TGCGCCAGCAGCTCACTGGGGGGCTTCATGAACACTGAAGCTTTCTTT; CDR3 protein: CASSSLGGFMNTEAFF
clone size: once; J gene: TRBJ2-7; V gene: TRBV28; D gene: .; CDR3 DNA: TGTGCCAGCAGTCCCTACTACAGCTACGAGCAGTACTTC; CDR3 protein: CASSPYYSYEQYF
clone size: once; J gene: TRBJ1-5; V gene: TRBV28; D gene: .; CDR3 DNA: TGTGCCAGCAGGCAGACCGGCAATCAGCCCCAGCATTTT; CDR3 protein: CASRQTGNQPQHF
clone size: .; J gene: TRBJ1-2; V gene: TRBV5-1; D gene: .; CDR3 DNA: TGCGCCAGCAGCTTGAGCGATTCCCAATTCTATGGCTACACCTTC; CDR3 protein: CASSLSDSQFYGYTF
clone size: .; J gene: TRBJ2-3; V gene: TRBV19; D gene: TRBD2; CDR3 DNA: TGTGCCAGTAGCCATCCGACTAGCGGGGACACAGATACGCAGTATTTT; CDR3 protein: CASSHPTSGDTDTQYF
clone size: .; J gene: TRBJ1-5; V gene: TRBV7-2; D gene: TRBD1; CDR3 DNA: TGTGCCAGCAGCTTGGGACAGGTAGGGAGCAATCAGCCCCAGCATTTT; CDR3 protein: CASSLGQVGSNQPQHF
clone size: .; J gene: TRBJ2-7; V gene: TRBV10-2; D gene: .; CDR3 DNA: TGCGCCAGCTCTCGCGGGTACGAGCAGTACTTC; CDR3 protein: CASSRGYEQYF
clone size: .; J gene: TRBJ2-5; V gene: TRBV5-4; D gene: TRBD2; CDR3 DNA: TGTGCCAGCAGTGGGACTAGCGGGAGGGCCTGGCAAGAGACCCAGTACTTC; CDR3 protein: CASSGTSGRAWQETQYF
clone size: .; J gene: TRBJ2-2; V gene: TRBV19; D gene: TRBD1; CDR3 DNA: TGTGCCAGTAGTCGGAACAGGGGGTTCGCCGGGGAGCTGTTTTTT; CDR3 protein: CASSRNRGFAGELFF
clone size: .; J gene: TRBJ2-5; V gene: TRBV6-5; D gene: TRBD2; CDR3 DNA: TGTGCCAGCAGTTACACTAGCGGGAGGCGAGAGACCCAGTACTTC; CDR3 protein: CASSYTSGRRETQYF
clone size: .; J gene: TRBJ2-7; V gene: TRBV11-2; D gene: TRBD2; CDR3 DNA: TGTGCCAGCAGCTTAGACCATTTAGGTAGCGGGAGAAGCGAGCAGTACTTC; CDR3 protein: CASSLDHLGSGRSEQYF
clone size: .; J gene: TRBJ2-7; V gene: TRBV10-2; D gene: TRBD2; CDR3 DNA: TGCGCCAGCAGTGAGGGAACTAGCGGGAGCGAGCAGTACTTC; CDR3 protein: CASSEGTSGSEQYF
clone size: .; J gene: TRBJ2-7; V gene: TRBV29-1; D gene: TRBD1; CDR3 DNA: TGCAGCGTTGGGTGGACAGGGCACCTTTTGGAGCAGTACTTC; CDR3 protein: CSVGWTGHLLEQYF
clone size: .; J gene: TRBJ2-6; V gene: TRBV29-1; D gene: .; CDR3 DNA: TGCAGCGCCTCCTCTGGGGCCAACGTCCTGACTTTC; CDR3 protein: CSASSGANVLTF
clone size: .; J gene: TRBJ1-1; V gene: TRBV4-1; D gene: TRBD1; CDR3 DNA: TGCGCCAGCAGCCCCGGGGACAGGGGGAGAACTGAAGCTTTCTTT; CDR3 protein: CASSPGDRGRTEAFF